One sample yielded the 8 T cell receptor beta chains listed below, sequenced in a study of blood T cell repertoires in COVID-19. Clones were read by immunoSEQ multiplex PCR, and TCRdb kept only the in-frame ones, dropping some. The sample yields 130,000 to 150,000 clones, 84% seen once. Sequences were obtained from peripheral blood. Receptor source: a man between 60 and 75 years old with active or convalescent COVID-19.

This clone appeared a single time. The chain couples TRBV7-2 to TRBJ2-5; 8 nucleotides align to TRBD1. The CDR3 consists of 15 residues. Germline CDR1 is SGHTA and CDR2 is FQGNSA. V shed 5 bases and J 5 bases; nucleotides not matched to a gene: 10. CDR3 in DNA: TGTGCCAGCAGCCACCGTACAGGGGGTGGGGAGACCCAGTACTTC. Residues: CASSHRTGGGETQYF.

The V gene is TRBV27, the J gene TRBJ1-2; 10 bases agree with TRBD1. V was clipped by 0 bases and J by 8 bases; unmatched bases: 12. Germline CDR1 reads MNHEY; CDR2 reads SMNVEV (reference sequence). This CDR3 contains 17 residues. CDR3 loop: CASSLSGPTGGHGGYTF. CDR3 DNA sequence: TGTGCCAGCAGTTTATCGGGACCGACAGGGGGCCACGGGGGCTACACCTTC.

The CDR3 loop reads CASRQGKETQYF. CDR3 DNA sequence: TGTGCCAGTCGACAGGGGAAAGAGACCCAGTACTTC. The genes are TRBV6-5 and TRBJ2-5; the match to TRBD1 covers 8 bases. Germline CDR1 and CDR2: MNHEY and SVGAGI. The junction had 3 bases not matched to a gene; V was cut back by 9 bases and J by 3 bases. The CDR3 consists of 12 residues.

This sequence joins TRBV6-6 and TRBJ2-7, with D maybe TRBD2 (6 bases). The CDR3 has 14 amino acids. The V end was cut by 7 bases, the J end by 6 bases, with 19 bases between. Germline lookup yields CDR1 MNHNY and CDR2 SVGAGI (reference sequence). As DNA, the CDR3 is TGTGCCAGCAATCCGCGGACGGGGGATGGCGAGCAGTACGTC. Protein: CASNPRTGDGEQYV.

The chain employs TRBV28 and TRBJ1-4; no reliable D call. The CDR3 has 14 amino acids. The V end was cut by 4 bases, the J end by 4 bases, with 10 bases between. CDR1 MDHEN and CDR2 SYDVKM come from the germline V gene. CDR3 residues: CASSSPAGNEKLFF. CDR3 bases: TGTGCCAGCAGTTCCCCCGCGGGTAATGAAAAACTGTTTTTT.

The chain joins TRBV7-9 to TRBJ1-1; 11 nucleotides line up with TRBD1. There are 15 residues in the CDR3. The ends lost 4 bases at V and 3 bases at J; junction bases unmatched: 4. Germline V lookup: CDR1 SEHNR, CDR2 FQNEAQ (reference sequence). CDR3: CASSWDRGEDTEAFF. CDR3 nucleotides: TGTGCCAGCAGCTGGGACAGGGGGGAGGACACTGAAGCTTTCTTT.

The chain is built from TRBV4-1 and TRBJ2-7; TRBD1 aligns across 7 bases. This CDR3 has 15 residues. The V segment lost 0 bases and the J segment 3 bases; nucleotides outside the gene matches: 5. Germline V gene sequence: CDR1 MGHRA, CDR2 YSYEKL. The CDR3 spells CASSQDAAGGYEQYF. The CDR3 DNA follows: TGCGCCAGCAGCCAAGATGCGGCAGGGGGCTACGAGCAGTACTTC.

The V and J genes are TRBV5-4 and TRBJ1-5; D not certain. There are 12 residues in the CDR3. Deletions cut 4 bases from V and 7 bases from J, with 9 bases between. In germline, CDR1 is SGHNT, CDR2 YYREEE (reference sequence). Here the CDR3 DNA reads TGTGCCAGCAGCCTCGCGGGCCAGCCCCAGCATTTT. Translation gives CASSLAGQPQHF.